This passage covers 20 T cell receptor beta chains from one sample sequenced in a study of cytomegalovirus exposure and HLA in healthy donors. Vbeta (60) and Jbeta (13) primers were used in the PCR. Method: immunoSEQ multiplex PCR; TCRdb's copy keeps in-frame clones and lacks some. The sample comprises 110,000 or so clones, approximately 80% of which are singletons, and roughly 4.5% rests with the top ten. What was sequenced was PBMCs. The receptors derive from a man aged 50 or older in good health and CMV-seropositive.

This chain joins TRBV4-1 and TRBJ2-1; possible D gene TRBD2, 6 bases. Germline loops: CDR1 MGHRA, CDR2 YSYEKL. The germline V and J ends were trimmed by 4 bases and 5 bases, with 18 bases remaining between them. This CDR3 spans 16 amino acids. The CDR3 bases are TGCGCCAGCAGCCCCTTAAGACTAGTTAGCCACAATGAGCAGTTCTTC. Encoded protein: CASSPLRLVSHNEQFF.

The sample holds a few counts of this clone. The chain combines TRBV5-1 with TRBJ2-7, with TRBD2 identical over 7 bases. This CDR3 comprises 16 residues. V lost 0 bases to trimming and J lost 4 bases; unmatched junction nucleotides: 10. Germline V lookup: CDR1 SGHRS, CDR2 YFSETQ. The CDR3 region has the DNA TGCGCCAGCAGCTTGGGTTCTAGCGGCGGAGCTTACGAGCAGTACTTC. Amino acids: CASSLGSSGGAYEQYF.

In this sample, this clone turned up a few times. The V and J genes are TRBV9 and TRBJ2-3; possible D gene TRBD2, 6 bases. Trimming took 3 bases from V and 2 from J, leaving 7 bases between them. Per the germline V gene, CDR1 is SGDLS and CDR2 is YYNGEE. CDR3 length: 13 residues. The CDR3 region has the DNA TGTGCCAGCAGCGCTAGCGTCACAGATACGCAGTATTTT. Its translation is CASSASVTDTQYF.

This chain uses TRBV30 with TRBJ1-3, with a tentative D call TRBD1 (5 bases). Trimming stripped 4 bases from V and 7 bases from J, with 14 bases between. From germline, CDR1 is GTSNPN and CDR2 SVGIG (reference sequence). The CDR3 runs 13 residues. CDR3: CAWTTSRGNTIYF. The CDR3 DNA sequence: TGTGCCTGGACTACGTCCCGGGGGAACACCATATATTTT.

J is TRBJ1-3 and V is TRBV4-2; TRBD1 matches 8 bases. The CDR3 is 17 amino acids. The trim removed 3 bases at V and 2 bases at J, leaving 9 bases unmatched. Germline V gene lookup returns CDR1 LGHNA and CDR2 YNFKEQ. The DNA of the CDR3 is TGTGCCAGCAGCCAGGAACCCTCGGACAGGGCTGGAAACACCATATATTTT. This encodes CASSQEPSDRAGNTIYF.

The genes are TRBV28 and TRBJ1-1, with a tentative D call TRBD1 (6 bases). The CDR3 has 13 residues. V lost 4 bases to trimming and J lost 4 bases, with 10 bases between them. The germline gives CDR1 MDHEN, CDR2 SYDVKM. The CDR3 is CASSSGVITEAFF. The CDR3 nucleotides read TGTGCCAGCAGTTCAGGGGTAATCACTGAAGCTTTCTTT.

Here the CDR3 DNA reads TGTGCCAGCAGGAAGACAGGGGGTTACAATGAGCAGTTCTTC. This translates into CASRKTGGYNEQFF. This chain connects TRBV2 to TRBJ2-1; TRBD1 agrees at 9 bases. The CDR3 covers 14 residues. The V gene's germline CDR1 is SNHLY and CDR2 FYNNEI. The V segment lost 6 bases and the J segment 4 bases; nucleotides outside the gene matches: 4. The variable domain in full, with the rest retrieved from reference TRBV2 and TRBJ2-1, is EPEVTQTPSHQVTQMGQEVILRCVPISNHLYFYWYRQILGQKVEFLVSFYNNEISEKSEIFDDQFSVERPDGSNFTLKIRSTKLEDSAMYFCASRKTGGYNEQFFGPGTRLTVL.

The rearrangement links TRBV6-1 to TRBJ1-5; D is unresolved. CDR1 and CDR2 from the germline V gene are MNHNS and SASEGT. The CDR3 contains 15 residues. Trimming stripped 2 bases from V and 3 bases from J, with 11 bases between. The chain's CDR3 is CASSESGQYNQPQHF. The CDR3 nucleotides are TGTGCCAGCAGTGAAAGCGGGCAGTACAATCAGCCCCAGCATTTT.

The chain couples TRBV28 to TRBJ1-3, with D possibly being TRBD1 (5 bases). CDR1 MDHEN and CDR2 SYDVKM come from the germline V gene. CDR3 size: 16 residues. V lost 1 base to trimming and J lost 2 bases, with 12 bases between them. CDR3 DNA sequence: TGTGCCAGCAGTTTATTGAGGGGAGGCGCTGGAAACACCATATATTTT. This encodes CASSLLRGGAGNTIYF.

The genes are TRBV30 and TRBJ2-7; no clear D gene. The V gene's germline CDR1 is GTSNPN and CDR2 SVGIG (reference sequence). This CDR3 is built from 12 residues. Trimming cost V 5 bases and J 1 base, with 9 bases left between them. CDR3 sequence reads: CAWSGISYEQYF. CDR3 bases: TGTGCCTGGTCGGGTATATCCTACGAGCAGTACTTC.

This clone was counted a few times. This chain links TRBV30 with TRBJ2-3; D may be TRBD1 (6 bases). V was cut by 0 bases and J by 10 bases, with 8 bases left in between. The CDR3 totals 11 residues. Germline assignment: CDR1 GTSNPN and CDR2 SVGIG (reference sequence). The CDR3 nucleotides are TGTGCCTGGAGTGTACAGGGTGCGCAGTATTTT. Protein sequence: CAWSVQGAQYF.

V usage is TRBV18 and J usage is TRBJ2-2; D ambiguous. This CDR3 contains 14 residues. CDR1 KGHSH and CDR2 LQKENI come from the germline V gene. The V end was cut by 4 bases, the J end by 3 bases, with 9 bases between. CDR3 amino acids: CASSRLEDTGELFF. The CDR3 bases are TGTGCCAGCTCACGCCTTGAGGACACCGGGGAGCTGTTTTTT.

CDR3 protein: CASSFGNYEQYF. DNA for the CDR3: TGTGCCAGCAGCTTCGGGAATTACGAGCAGTACTTC. V and J are TRBV7-9 and TRBJ2-7; TRBD2 might be the D (5 bases). Germline V lookup: CDR1 SEHNR, CDR2 FQNEAQ (reference sequence). Between the trimmed V and J ends, which lost 3 bases and 4 bases, there was a span of 7 bases. CDR3 length: 12 residues.

The CDR3 bases are TGTGCCTGGACCCGACAGTCTCATGGCTACACCTTC. Encoded protein: CAWTRQSHGYTF. The chain recombines TRBV30 with TRBJ1-2, with a possible D match to TRBD1 (5 bases). The germline V gene has CDR1 GTSNPN and CDR2 SVGIG (reference sequence). This CDR3 is built from 12 residues. Deletions cut 4 bases from V and 6 bases from J, with 12 bases between.

V and J are TRBV15 and TRBJ1-4; D gene ambiguous. CDR1 is LNHNV and CDR2 is YYDKDF in the germline V gene (reference sequence). CDR3 size: 13 residues. Deletions cut 8 bases from V and 0 bases from J, with 7 bases between. CDR3 sequence reads: CATARATNEKLFF. CDR3 DNA: TGTGCCACCGCTAGAGCAACTAATGAAAAACTGTTTTTT.

This clone was seen only a few times. The DNA of the CDR3 is TGTGCCAGCAAAGGAGGCAGGCCCCCCTACGAGCAGTACTTC. It yields the protein CASKGGRPPYEQYF. The chain uses TRBV6-4 and TRBJ2-7, with a tentative D call TRBD2 (5 bases). CDR3 length: 14 residues. V gave up 7 bases and J gave up 2 bases, with 15 bases separating them. Per the germline V gene, CDR1 is MRHNA and CDR2 is SNTAGT.

The gene calls are TRBV6-1 and TRBJ2-1, with D maybe TRBD2 (7 bases). The CDR3 loop spans 12 amino acids. The ends were cut back, 6 bases at V and 11 bases at J, with 14 bases in the middle. CDR1 and CDR2 from the germline V gene are MNHNS and SASEGT. CDR3 nucleotides: TGTGCCAGCAGAGGGGGGGCAGGGAAGCAGTTCTTC. Translating gives CASRGGAGKQFF.

V is TRBV9 and J is TRBJ1-3, with TRBD1 identical over 10 bases. This CDR3 comprises 16 residues. Per germline, CDR1 SGDLS and CDR2 YYNGEE. The J segment lost 4 bases and the V segment lost 3 bases, leaving 7 bases of the junction unmatched. The CDR3 here is CASSARQGAAGNTIYF. The CDR3 nucleotides are TGTGCCAGCAGCGCTCGACAGGGGGCGGCCGGAAACACCATATATTTT.

Comment on this clone: The junction differs from germline at one of its ends, possibly a read error. The same CDR3 also results from other DNA sequences found in this sample. V gene TRBV18 combines with J gene TRBJ1-6; 7 bases are shared with TRBD1. The CDR3 totals 15 residues. The V gene's germline CDR1 is KGHSH and CDR2 LQKENI. CDR3 sequence (DNA): TGTGCCAGCTCTCCGTCCGACAGGGATAATTCCCCCCTCCACTTT. Protein product: CASSPSDRDNSPLHF.

The rearrangement links TRBV7-8 to TRBJ2-7, with D possibly being TRBD2 (6 bases). CDR1 is SGHVS, CDR2 FQNEAQ, per germline. The CDR3 contains 12 residues. With 11 bases removed from V and 5 bases from J, the gap between germline ends came to 16 bases. The CDR3 DNA is TGTGCCGCAGGGCCCGGGAGCCACGAGCAGTACTTC. Translating gives CAAGPGSHEQYF.